This entry describes one TCR beta chain. The data were obtained in a study of CD8 T cells in Susac syndrome. Turning to the study itself: Patients with Susac syndrome were, at the time of blood collection, therapy-naive, maintained on corticosteroids, or maintained on intravenous immunoglobulin alone.

With 0 bases clipped from V and 6 bases from J, the junction kept 8 bases outside the gene matches. CDR1 and CDR2 (germline): DFQATT, SNEGSKA (reference sequence). The CDR3 is 15 amino acids. Random hexamers served to reverse transcribe roughly 0.45 to 1 ug RNA. TCR beta CDR3 was amplified by immunoSEQ multiplex PCR. This amplification extended across 54 Vbeta and 13 Jbeta segments. TCRdb reanalysed the immunoSEQ multiplex PCR reads using MiXCR and keeps one entry per CDR3 protein. The repertoire holds around 190,000 distinct CDR3 sequences, with roughly 94% as singletons. The gene calls are TRBV20-1 and TRBJ2-7; 10 bases align to TRBD1. The specimen was CD4+ T cells from PBMCs. The receptor's source is a human donor with Susac syndrome. The CDR3 bases are TGCAGTGCTAGAGAACCGGGACAGGGGTCCGGCGAGCAGTACTTC. It yields the protein CSAREPGQGSGEQYF.